The entry that follows covers one T cell receptor beta chain sequence. The germline V gene encodes CDR1 SGDLS and CDR2 YYNGEE. The V and J ends lost 2 bases and 4 bases respectively, with 4 bases between them. CDR3 length: 12 residues. Random hexamers were used to reverse transcribe the RNA input (about 0.45 to 1 ug). In TCRdb, the immunoSEQ multiplex PCR reads were re-called with MiXCR into one record per CDR3 protein. The sample includes fewer than 85,000 distinct CDR3 sequences, around 94% of them seen just once. The authors sequenced TCR beta from blood CD8+ and CD4+ T cells. This sample was taken from a study of CD8 T cells in Susac syndrome.

This TCR was sampled from a human donor with Susac syndrome. Material: CD8+ T cells from PBMCs. This chain connects TRBV9 to TRBJ2-1; no clear D gene. This CDR3 is CASSVGYNEQFF. The CDR3 DNA reads as TGTGCCAGCAGCGTGGGTTACAATGAGCAGTTCTTC. Using reference TRBV9 and TRBJ2-1 for the parts outside the CDR3, the full variable domain is DSGVTQTPKHLITATGQRVTLRCSPRSGDLSVYWYQQSLDQGLQFLIQYYNGEERAKGNILERFSAQQFPDLHSELNLSSLELGDSALYFCASSVGYNEQFFGPGTRLTVL.